This TCR beta chain is drawn from a study of blood T cell repertoires in COVID-19. For the study at large: COVID-19 samples, acute and convalescent, were from the United States, Italy and Spain.

This clone was observed a few times. Germline CDR1 and CDR2: MDHEN and SYDVKM. V lost 7 bases to trimming and J lost 3 bases; unmatched junction nucleotides: 12. This CDR3 region has 15 residues. Clones were read by immunoSEQ multiplex PCR, and TCRdb kept only the in-frame ones, dropping some. This table has more than 250,000 clones, more than 80% appearing once. Sequencing input: peripheral blood. The TCR was taken from a man aged 18 to 30 who had recovered from COVID-19. The V call is TRBV28, the J call TRBJ2-7; 7 bases match TRBD1. The CDR3 nucleotides are TGTGCCAGCAACACTCCAGGGGGACGGATCTACGAGCAGTACTTC. Amino acid sequence: CASNTPGGRIYEQYF.